This T cell receptor beta chain was found in a study of blood T cell repertoires in COVID-19. In germline, CDR1 is LNHDA, CDR2 SQIVND (reference sequence). CDR3 length: 15 amino acids. V gave up 5 bases and J gave up 3 bases, with 13 bases separating them. The repertoire was sequenced with immunoSEQ multiplex PCR; TCRdb's copy has only in-frame clones and lacks some. The sample yields some 240,000 clones, around 81% seen once. This clonotype originated in a man aged 50-59 years who had recovered from COVID-19. The J gene is TRBJ2-2, the V gene TRBV19, with D maybe TRBD2 (5 bases). Sequencing was done on a sample of PBMCs or T cells enriched from blood (not recorded which). Here the CDR3 DNA reads TGTGCCAGTAGTTCTCCACGGGGTTACACCGGGGAGCTGTTTTTT. Its translation is CASSSPRGYTGELFF.